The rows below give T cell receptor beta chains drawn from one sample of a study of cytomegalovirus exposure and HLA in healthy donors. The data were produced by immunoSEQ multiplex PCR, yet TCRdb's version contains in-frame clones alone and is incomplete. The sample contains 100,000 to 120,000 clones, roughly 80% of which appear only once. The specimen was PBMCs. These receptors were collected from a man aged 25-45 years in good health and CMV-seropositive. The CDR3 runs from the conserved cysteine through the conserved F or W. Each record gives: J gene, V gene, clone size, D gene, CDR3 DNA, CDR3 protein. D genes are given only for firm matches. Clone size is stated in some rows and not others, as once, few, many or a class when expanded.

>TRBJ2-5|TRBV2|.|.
TGTGCCAGCAGGATCAGGGTCCAAGAGACCCAGTACTTC
CASRIRVQETQYF
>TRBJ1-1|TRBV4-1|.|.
TGCGCCAGCAGCCAAGAGGGGAGGCGCACTGAAGCTTTCTTT
CASSQEGRRTEAFF
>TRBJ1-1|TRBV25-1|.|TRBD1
TGTGCCAGCAGTGCGGGACAGGGGGAGACTGAAGCTTTCTTT
CASSAGQGETEAFF
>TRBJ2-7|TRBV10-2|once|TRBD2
TGCGCCAGCAGTGACCCGGGGGGGGGTAGCTCCTACGAGCAGTACTTC
CASSDPGGGSSYEQYF
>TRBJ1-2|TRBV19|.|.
TGTGCCAGTAAAGGAGAAGGTGGTGGCTACACCTTC
CASKGEGGGYTF
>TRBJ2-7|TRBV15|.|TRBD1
TGTGCCTCGTCTCCCGGACAGGGAAGAGAGCAGTACTTC
CASSPGQGREQYF
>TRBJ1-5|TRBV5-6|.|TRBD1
TGTGCCAGCAGCTTGGGGACAGGTAGCAATCAGCCCCAGCATTTT
CASSLGTGSNQPQHF
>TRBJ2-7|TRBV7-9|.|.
TGTGCCAGCAGCTTAGAAGGGAGCGGGCCTCTCGAGCAGTACTTC
CASSLEGSGPLEQYF
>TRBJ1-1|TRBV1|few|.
TGCACCAGCAGCCATGGGGACAGGTCCTCAGCTTTCTTT
CTSSHGDRSSAFF
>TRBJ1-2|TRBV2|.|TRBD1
TGTGCCAGCAGTTCACGACAGGGTAGGCTCCGTGGCTACACCTTC
CASSSRQGRLRGYTF
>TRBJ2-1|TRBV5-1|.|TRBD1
TGCGCCAGCAGCCTTCGGACAGGAAAGGACAATGAGCAGTTCTTC
CASSLRTGKDNEQFF
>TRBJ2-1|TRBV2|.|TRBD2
TGTGCCAGCAGTGGGACTAGCGCTTACAATGAGCAGTTCTTC
CASSGTSAYNEQFF
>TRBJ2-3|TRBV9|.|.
TGTGCCAGCAGCGTAGGGGCGGGGTTTGTCACAGATACGCAGTATTTT
CASSVGAGFVTDTQYF
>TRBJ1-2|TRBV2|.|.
TGTGCCAGCGGACGGGATTGGGGCTACACCTTC
CASGRDWGYTF
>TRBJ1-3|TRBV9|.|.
TGTGCCAGCAGCGTAGCCGGGGAGGGGGATGGAAACACCATATATTTT
CASSVAGEGDGNTIYF
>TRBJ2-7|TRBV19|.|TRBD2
TGTGCCAGTAGTATAGCCAGCGGGGGGACCTACGAGCAGTACTTC
CASSIASGGTYEQYF
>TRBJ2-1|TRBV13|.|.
TGTGCCAGCAGCTCAACAGGAACCTACAATGAGCAGTTCTTC
CASSSTGTYNEQFF
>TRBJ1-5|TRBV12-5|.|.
TGTGCTAGTGGTTTGGTAATATCGGGAGCTTTCGGTCAGCCCCAGCATTTT
CASGLVISGAFGQPQHF
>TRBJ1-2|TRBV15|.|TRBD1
TGTGCCACCAGCAGAGATCAGGGGGCGTGTGGCTACACCTTC
CATSRDQGACGYTF
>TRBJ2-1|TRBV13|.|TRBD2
TGTGCCAGCAGCCCCCATGGGGGGGTCTACAATGAGCAGTTCTTC
CASSPHGGVYNEQFF
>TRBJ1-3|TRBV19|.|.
TGTGCCAGTAGTGCCGATCCGGGAGGTGGAAACACCATATATTTT
CASSADPGGGNTIYF
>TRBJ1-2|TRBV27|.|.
TGTGCCAGCAGTTTATTCGGGGGAACCAACTATGGCTACACCTTC
CASSLFGGTNYGYTF
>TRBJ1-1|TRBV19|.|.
TGTGCCAGTTCAGTTAGCGGGGGAGAAGCTTTCTTT
CASSVSGGEAFF
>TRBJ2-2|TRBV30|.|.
TGTGCCTGGACGCGGGGGCAGGGCGGGGAGCTGTTTTTT
CAWTRGQGGELFF
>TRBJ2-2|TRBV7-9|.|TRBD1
TGTGCCAGCAGCTTCTACCTACGGACAGGAAGCTCGAACACCGGGGAGCTGTTTTTT
CASSFYLRTGSSNTGELFF
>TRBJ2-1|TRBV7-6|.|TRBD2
TGTGCCAGCAGCTTAGATGCTAGCGGGGCCTACAATGAGCAGTTCTTC
CASSLDASGAYNEQFF
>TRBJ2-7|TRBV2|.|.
TGTGCCAGCAGTGAACCAACCTACGAGCAGTACTTC
CASSEPTYEQYF
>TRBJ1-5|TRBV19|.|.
TGTGCCAGTGATGGGGGGGGAGTTCAGCCCCAGCATTTT
CASDGGGVQPQHF
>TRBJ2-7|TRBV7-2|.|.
TGTGCCAGCAGCTTGGGTGGGGGCGCTTCCTACGAGCAGTACTTC
CASSLGGGASYEQYF
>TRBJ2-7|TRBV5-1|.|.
TGCGCCAGCAAGAAGGACACAACCTACGAGCAGTACTTC
CASKKDTTYEQYF
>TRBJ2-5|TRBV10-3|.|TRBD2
TGTGCCGTGGCGGGGGAGCAAGAGACCCAGTACTTC
CAVAGEQETQYF
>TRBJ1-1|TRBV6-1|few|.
TGTGCCAGCAGTACCCAGGTGAACACTGAAGCTTTCTTT
CASSTQVNTEAFF
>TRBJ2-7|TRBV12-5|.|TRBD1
TGTGCTAGTGGTTTGTATAAAGGGACAGGGGGCGGCGAGCAGTACTTC
CASGLYKGTGGGEQYF
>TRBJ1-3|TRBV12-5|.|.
TGTGCTAGTGGTTCAGGGAACTCTGGAAACACCATATATTTT
CASGSGNSGNTIYF
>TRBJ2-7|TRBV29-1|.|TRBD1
TGCAGCGTTCGCCGACCTTACAGGGGTTCGAACTACGAGCAGTACTTC
CSVRRPYRGSNYEQYF
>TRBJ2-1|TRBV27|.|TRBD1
TGTGCCAGCAGTTGGACGGGACAGCTCTACAATGAGCAGTTCTTC
CASSWTGQLYNEQFF
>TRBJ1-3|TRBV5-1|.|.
TGCGCCAGCAGTAGTGATGGAAACACCATATATTTT
CASSSDGNTIYF
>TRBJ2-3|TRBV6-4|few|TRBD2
TGTGCCAGCAGTGAGACTAGCGGGGGCACAGATACGCAGTATTTT
CASSETSGGTDTQYF
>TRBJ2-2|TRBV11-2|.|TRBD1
TGTGCCAGCAGCTTATTCATAGGACAGGGGGCCACCGGGGAGCTGTTTTTT
CASSLFIGQGATGELFF